A single sample gave rise to the 9 T cell receptor beta chains below, sequenced in a study of T cell repertoires in cytomegalovirus infection. These receptors have no identified antigens. TCRdb redid the calling of the reads with MiXCR, one entry per CDR3 protein. This sample carries 600,000 to 700,000 distinct CDR3 sequences, around 35% of them seen once, and the ten largest clones take roughly 18%. The sample was cultured PBMCs, taken from culture after CMV antigen stimulation. These TCRs come from a human donor in good health (CMV status not recorded). Some clones in this sample may be carry-over from other donors' samples.

This clonotype occurred many times. The rearrangement links TRBV7-2 to TRBJ2-7; D may be TRBD1 (5 bases). Germline CDR1 SGHTA, CDR2 FQGNSA. The CDR3 loop spans 14 amino acids. V was shortened by 6 bases and J by 5 bases, with 17 bases between the two germline ends. The CDR3 bases are TGTGCCAGCAGTTCCTCAGCAGGGTCCCACGAGCAGTACTTC. Translation gives CASSSSAGSHEQYF.

CDR3 in DNA: TGTGCCAGCGGGGCGGGATCGGAGACCCAGTACTTC. As protein: CASGAGSETQYF. V is TRBV6-2 or TRBV6-3 and J is TRBJ2-5; D is possibly TRBD2 (6 bases). The CDR3 has 12 amino acids. V lost 8 bases and J lost 5, with 12 bases in between. Germline CDR1 and CDR2: MNHEY and SVGEGT.

The rearrangement uses TRBV20-1 and TRBJ2-3, with 11 positions matching TRBD2. The CDR3 has 16 residues. Germline CDR1 and CDR2: DFQATT and SNEGSKA (reference sequence). Trimming at V came to 3 bases and at J to 6 bases, leaving 11 bases not matched to a gene. The CDR3 is CSASLLAGASEDTQYF. In DNA form, the CDR3 reads TGCAGTGCTAGCCTACTAGCGGGAGCCTCGGAGGATACGCAGTATTTT.

The rearrangement joins TRBV12-3 or TRBV12-4 to TRBJ2-1, with 12 bases aligning to TRBD2. V lost 5 bases, J lost 9 bases, and 5 bases stayed unmatched. The CDR3 loop spans 14 amino acids. This CDR3 is CASSPRTSGAEQFF. The CDR3 nucleotides read TGTGCCAGCAGTCCCAGGACTAGCGGGGCTGAGCAGTTCTTC.

The chain has TRBV28 and TRBJ1-4, with 8 bases identical to TRBD1. The CDR3 is 13 amino acids. Germline trimming cut 8 bases from V and 6 bases from J; bases unmatched to any gene: 5. The germline V gene encodes CDR1 MDHEN and CDR2 SYDVKM. The CDR3 DNA follows: TGTGCCAGCTTTTCGACAGGGGATGAAAAACTGTTTTTT. Translation: CASFSTGDEKLFF.

This clonotype was seen only a few times. The V gene is TRBV7-9, the J gene TRBJ1-3; D uncertain. The germline V gene encodes CDR1 SEHNR and CDR2 FQNEAQ (reference sequence). V lost 0 bases and J lost 4, with 10 bases in between. CDR3 size: 15 residues. The DNA of the CDR3 is TGTGCCAGCAGCTTAGCCCCTCGAGGGGGAAACACCATATATTTT. This translates into CASSLAPRGGNTIYF.

The rearrangement links TRBV6-5 to TRBJ2-7; D uncertain. Trimming left V 2 bases short and J 6 bases short, with 14 bases between. Germline CDR1 and CDR2: MNHEY and SVGAGI. The CDR3 is made up of 14 amino acids. The CDR3 DNA follows: TGTGCCAGCAGTTACAATTGGGATTCCCGCGAGCAGTACTTC. Protein product: CASSYNWDSREQYF.

The chain carries TRBV12-3 or TRBV12-4 and TRBJ2-5; TRBD2 agrees at 11 bases. The CDR3 runs to 14 residues. Trimming at V came to 5 bases and at J to 5 bases, leaving 4 bases not matched to a gene. Here the CDR3 DNA reads TGTGCCAGCAGTCCCCGGACTAGCGGGGAGACCCAGTACTTC. Translated: CASSPRTSGETQYF.

This chain uses TRBV29-1 with TRBJ1-2; TRBD1 is a possible D gene (5 bases). V shed 5 bases and J shed 5 bases, with 15 bases lying between them. Germline CDR1 SQVTM, CDR2 ANQGSEA. CDR3 size: 13 residues. DNA for the CDR3: TGCAGCGTTCGTGGCAGGGAGAGTTATGGCTACACCTTC. Translated, it gives CSVRGRESYGYTF.